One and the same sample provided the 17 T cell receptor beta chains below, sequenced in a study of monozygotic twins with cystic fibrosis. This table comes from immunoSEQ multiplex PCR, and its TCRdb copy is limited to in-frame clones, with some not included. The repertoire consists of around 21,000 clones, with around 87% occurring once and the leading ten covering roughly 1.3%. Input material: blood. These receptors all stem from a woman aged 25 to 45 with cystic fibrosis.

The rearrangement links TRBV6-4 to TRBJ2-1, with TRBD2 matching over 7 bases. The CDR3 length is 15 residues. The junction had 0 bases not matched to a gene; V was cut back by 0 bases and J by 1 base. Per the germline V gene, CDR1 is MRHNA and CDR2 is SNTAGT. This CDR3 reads CASSDSSGSYNEQFF. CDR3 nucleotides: TGTGCCAGCAGTGACTCTAGCGGGTCCTACAATGAGCAGTTCTTC.

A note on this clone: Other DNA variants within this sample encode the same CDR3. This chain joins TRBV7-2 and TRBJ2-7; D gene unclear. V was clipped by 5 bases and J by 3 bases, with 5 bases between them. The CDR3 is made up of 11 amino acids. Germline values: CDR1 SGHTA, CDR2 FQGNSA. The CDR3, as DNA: TGTGCCAGCAGCCCGGGCTACGAGCAGTACTTC. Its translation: CASSPGYEQYF.

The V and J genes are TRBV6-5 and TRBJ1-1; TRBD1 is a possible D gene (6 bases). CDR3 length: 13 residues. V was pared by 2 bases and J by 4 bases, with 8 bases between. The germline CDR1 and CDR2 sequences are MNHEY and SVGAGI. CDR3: CASSYGGATEAFF. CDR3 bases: TGTGCCAGCAGTTACGGGGGGGCCACTGAAGCTTTCTTT.

CDR3 nucleotides: TGTGCCAGCAGCTCTCGGACAGGTACGCTAGCAGATACGCAGTATTTT. Protein sequence: CASSSRTGTLADTQYF. V usage is TRBV5-4 and J usage is TRBJ2-3, with 7 bases fitting TRBD1. This CDR3 has 16 amino acids. Germline lookup yields CDR1 SGHNT and CDR2 YYREEE (reference sequence). Trimming took 3 bases from V and 4 from J; bases not matched to a gene: 11.

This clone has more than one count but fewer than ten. CDR3 loop: CSAGQGADEAFF. CDR3 DNA: TGCAGCGCAGGACAGGGGGCTGATGAAGCTTTCTTT. The chain uses TRBV29-1 and TRBJ1-1; 11 bases match TRBD1. Germline assignment: CDR1 SQVTM and CDR2 ANQGSEA. V shed 7 bases and J 7 bases; nucleotides not matched to a gene: 5. The CDR3 sequence is 12 residues long. The whole variable domain, remainder taken from reference TRBV29-1 and TRBJ1-1, is SAVISQKPSRDICQRGTSLTIQCQVDSQVTMMFWYRQQPGQSLTLIATANQGSEATYESGFVIDKFPISRPNLTFSTLTVSNMSPEDSSIYLCSAGQGADEAFFGQGTRLTVV.

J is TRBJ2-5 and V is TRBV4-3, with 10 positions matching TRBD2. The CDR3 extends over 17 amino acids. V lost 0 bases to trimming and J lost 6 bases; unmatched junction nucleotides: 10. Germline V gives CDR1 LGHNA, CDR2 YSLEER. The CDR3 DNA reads TGCGCCAGCAGCCAAGATTTCAGCGGGGGGGCCGGGAAGACCCAGTACTTC. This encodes CASSQDFSGGAGKTQYF.

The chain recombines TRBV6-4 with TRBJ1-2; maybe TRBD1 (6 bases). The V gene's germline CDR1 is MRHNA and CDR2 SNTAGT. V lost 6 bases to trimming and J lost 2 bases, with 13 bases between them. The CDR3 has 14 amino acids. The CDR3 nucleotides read TGTGCCAGCAGCCTTAGCGGGGGCAACTATGGCTACACCTTC. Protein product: CASSLSGGNYGYTF.

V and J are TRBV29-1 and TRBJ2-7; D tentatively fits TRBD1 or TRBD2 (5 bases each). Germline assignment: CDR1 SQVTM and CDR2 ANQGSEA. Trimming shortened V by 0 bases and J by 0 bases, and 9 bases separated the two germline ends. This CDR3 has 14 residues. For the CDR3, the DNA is TGCAGCGTTGAAGACCGGGGCAGCTCCTACGAGCAGTACTTC. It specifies CSVEDRGSSYEQYF.

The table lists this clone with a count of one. CDR3: CASSLSGGLSTGELFF. The CDR3 nucleotides read TGTGCCAGCAGCTTAAGCGGGGGGCTTTCCACCGGGGAGCTGTTTTTT. The gene calls are TRBV11-1 and TRBJ2-2; 9 bases line up with TRBD2. The V segment lost 2 bases and the J segment 4 bases; nucleotides outside the gene matches: 5. The CDR3 sequence is 16 residues long. Germline V gene lookup returns CDR1 SGHAT and CDR2 FQDESV (reference sequence).

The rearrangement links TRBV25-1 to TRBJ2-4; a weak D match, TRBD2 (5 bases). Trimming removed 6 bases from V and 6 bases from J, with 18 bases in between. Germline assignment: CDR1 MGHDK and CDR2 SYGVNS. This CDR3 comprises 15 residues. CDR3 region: CASSQTGLRGNIQYF. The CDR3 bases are TGTGCCAGCAGCCAAACGGGCTTACGGGGAAACATTCAGTACTTC.

This CDR3 is CASSLAPNGIFGYTF. The CDR3, as DNA: TGTGCCAGCAGCTTAGCCCCTAACGGGATATTCGGCTACACCTTC. This sequence joins TRBV7-9 and TRBJ1-2; D call uncertain. The CDR3 loop spans 15 amino acids. Trimming removed 0 bases from V and 8 bases from J, with 16 bases in between. CDR1 and CDR2 from the germline V gene are SEHNR and FQNEAQ (reference sequence).

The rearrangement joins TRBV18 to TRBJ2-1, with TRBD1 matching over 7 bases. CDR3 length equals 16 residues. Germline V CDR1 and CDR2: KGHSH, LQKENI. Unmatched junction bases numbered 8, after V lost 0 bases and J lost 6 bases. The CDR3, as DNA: TGTGCCAGCTCACCACCTACGGGAAAGGGGGCCAATGAGCAGTTCTTC. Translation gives CASSPPTGKGANEQFF.

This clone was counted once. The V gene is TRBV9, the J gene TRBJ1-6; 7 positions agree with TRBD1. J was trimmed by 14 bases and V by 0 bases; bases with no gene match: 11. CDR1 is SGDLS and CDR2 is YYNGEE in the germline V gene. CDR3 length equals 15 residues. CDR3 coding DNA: TGTGCCAGCAGCGTAGATCAGGGGGGCTTCAGGGCCCTCCACTTT. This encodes CASSVDQGGFRALHF.

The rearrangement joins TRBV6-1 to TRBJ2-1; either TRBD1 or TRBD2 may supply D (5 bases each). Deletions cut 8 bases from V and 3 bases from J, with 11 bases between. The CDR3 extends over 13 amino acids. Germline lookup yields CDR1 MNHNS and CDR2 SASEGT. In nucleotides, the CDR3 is TGTGCCAGCCGATGGGGGAACTACAATGAGCAGTTCTTC. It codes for CASRWGNYNEQFF.

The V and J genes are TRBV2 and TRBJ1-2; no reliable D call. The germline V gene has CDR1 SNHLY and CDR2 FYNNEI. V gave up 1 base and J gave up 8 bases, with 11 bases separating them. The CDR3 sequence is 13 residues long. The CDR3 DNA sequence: TGTGCCAGCAGTGAAGGACCACGTTTCGGCTACACCTTC. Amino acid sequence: CASSEGPRFGYTF. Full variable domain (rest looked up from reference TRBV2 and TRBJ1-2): EPEVTQTPSHQVTQMGQEVILRCVPISNHLYFYWYRQILGQKVEFLVSFYNNEISEKSEIFDDQFSVERPDGSNFTLKIRSTKLEDSAMYFCASSEGPRFGYTFGSGTRLTVV.

Written as DNA, the CDR3 is TGTGCCAGCAGCCCCGGGACAGCGAGATATGGCTACACCTTC. Translating gives CASSPGTARYGYTF. The chain links TRBV6-5 to TRBJ1-2; TRBD1 matches at 7 bases. The CDR3 is made up of 14 amino acids. The V and J ends lost 6 bases and 5 bases, in that order; junction bases with no gene match: 9. Germline lookup yields CDR1 MNHEY and CDR2 SVGAGI.

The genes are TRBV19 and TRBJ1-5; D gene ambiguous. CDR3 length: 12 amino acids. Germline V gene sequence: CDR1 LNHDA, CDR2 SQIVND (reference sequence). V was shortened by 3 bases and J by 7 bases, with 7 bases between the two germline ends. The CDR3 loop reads CASSMGGQPQHF. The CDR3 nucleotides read TGTGCCAGTAGTATGGGTGGCCAGCCCCAGCATTTT.